This is a list of T cell receptor beta chains from one sample in a study of naive and memory T cell subsets. MiXCR was run by TCRdb on the UMI-ligation and nested PCR reads, yielding one entry per CDR3 protein. The profile covers 120,000 to 150,000 distinct CDR3 sequences, with over 15% appearing a single time and 0.14% to 0.15% taken by the ten largest. The material sequenced was naive CD4+ T cells from blood. Receptors originate from a human donor in good health. Each CDR3 is given with its conserved first and last residue. A D gene is named only where the DNA matches it firmly. The size of a clone is reported for some rows only, either as once, few or many, or as a class for expanded clones.

V	D	J	size	length	DNA	CDR3
TRBV7-9	TRBD1	TRBJ2-7	NA	17	TGTGCCAGCAGCTTAGGGTCTCTGAGACAGGGGACCTACGAGCAGTACTTC	CASSLGSLRQGTYEQYF
TRBV7-2	TRBD2	TRBJ2-7	NA	14	TGTGCCAGCAGCTTATCCGGGACTACCTACGAGCAGTACTTC	CASSLSGTTYEQYF
TRBV20-1	NA	TRBJ2-5	few	13	TGCAGTGCAGAGGTGGAGGGCCGAGAGACCCAGTACTTC	CSAEVEGRETQYF
TRBV11-3	NA	TRBJ2-1	few	15	TGTGCCAGCAGCTTAGGTGGGACTCCATCCAATGAGCAGTTCTTC	CASSLGGTPSNEQFF
TRBV5-6	TRBD1	TRBJ1-4	NA	17	TGTGCCAGCAGTCACGACAGGGGGCGCCGTCAAGGTGAAAAACTGTTTTTT	CASSHDRGRRQGEKLFF
TRBV12-3/TRBV12-4	NA	TRBJ1-1	NA	13	TGTGCCAGCAGTTTAAGAGAGGACACTGAAGCTTTCTTT	CASSLREDTEAFF
TRBV20-1	NA	TRBJ2-1	many	13	TGCAGTGCTCCGGGCCAATCCTACAATGAGCAGTTCTTC	CSAPGQSYNEQFF
TRBV19	NA	TRBJ2-1	NA	16	TGTGCCAGTAGTAGACAGAGCGGGCCAGGCCACAATGAGCAGTTCTTC	CASSRQSGPGHNEQFF
TRBV29-1	TRBD2	TRBJ2-1	few	13	TGCAGCGCAACTAGCGGGAGAGGCTATGAGCAGTTCTTC	CSATSGRGYEQFF
TRBV27	TRBD1	TRBJ2-7	few	13	TGTGCCAGCAGTTGGGGGACAGCCTACGAGCAGTACTTC	CASSWGTAYEQYF
TRBV7-2	NA	TRBJ1-6	NA	11	TGTGCCAGCAGTGGAAATTCACCCCTCCACTTT	CASSGNSPLHF
TRBV27	TRBD2	TRBJ2-3	NA	15	TGTGCCAGCAGTTTAGGCGGGAGAGGATCAGATACGCAGTATTTT	CASSLGGRGSDTQYF
TRBV6-5	TRBD1	TRBJ2-2	many	15	TGTGCCAGCAGTGCTGGACAGGGAAACACCGGGGAGCTGTTTTTT	CASSAGQGNTGELFF
TRBV10-3	NA	TRBJ1-4	NA	15	TGTGCCATCAGTGAGTCCGGAGACAATGGTGAAAAACTGTTTTTT	CAISESGDNGEKLFF
TRBV9	NA	TRBJ2-5	NA	15	TGTGCCAGCAGCGACGACCTGGGGGTACAAGAGACCCAGTACTTC	CASSDDLGVQETQYF
TRBV24-1	NA	TRBJ2-2	few	15	TGTGCCACCAGTGACGCGCAGGGGAACACCGGGGAGCTGTTTTTT	CATSDAQGNTGELFF
TRBV4-2	NA	TRBJ2-7	NA	16	TGTGCCAGCAGCCAAGTCGGCGGACTAAACTCCTACGAGCAGTACTTC	CASSQVGGLNSYEQYF
TRBV11-2	NA	TRBJ2-7	many	11	TGTGCCAGCAGCTTAGAGGTCGAGCAGTACTTC	CASSLEVEQYF
TRBV6-2/TRBV6-3	NA	TRBJ2-7	many	14	TGTGCCAGCAGCCAAACAGGGTCTACCTACGAGCAGTACTTC	CASSQTGSTYEQYF
TRBV12-3/TRBV12-4	TRBD1	TRBJ2-1	many	16	TGTGCCAGCAGCTCCGACAGGGCAACTTCCTACAATGAGCAGTTCTTC	CASSSDRATSYNEQFF
TRBV9	TRBD2	TRBJ2-2	NA	18	TGTGCCAGCAGCGTAGGTCTTAGCGGGTTCATGTGGACCGGGGAGCTGTTTTTT	CASSVGLSGFMWTGELFF
TRBV28	TRBD2	TRBJ2-7	NA	16	TGTGCCAGCAGTTTATTTAGGTGGGAGGGCGGTGCGGAGCAGTACTTC	CASSLFRWEGGAEQYF
TRBV21-1	NA	TRBJ2-3	few	18	TGTGCCAGCAGCGCCCTTCCGGGACTAGCGGTTAGCACAGATACGCAGTATTTT	CASSALPGLAVSTDTQYF
TRBV18	NA	TRBJ1-1	NA	14	TGTGCCAGCTCAACCCCTGTCGGGGGCACTGAAGCTTTCTTT	CASSTPVGGTEAFF
TRBV29-1	NA	TRBJ1-5	few	12	TGCAGCGTTCAAGATAGCAATCAGCCCCAGCATTTT	CSVQDSNQPQHF
TRBV25-1	NA	TRBJ1-2	NA	13	TGTGCCAGCAGTGAATATGAGAGGGAAGGCTACACCTTC	CASSEYEREGYTF
TRBV27	NA	TRBJ1-1	few	15	TGTGCCAGCAGTGGGGCGAGGTATGCGAACACTGAAGCTTTCTTT	CASSGARYANTEAFF
TRBV5-1	TRBD2	TRBJ2-1	few	17	TGCGCCAGCAGCCCCACCCTTTCTAGCGGGCTGATCAATGAGCAGTTCTTC	CASSPTLSSGLINEQFF
TRBV11-2	TRBD1	TRBJ2-2	few	15	TGTGCCAGCAGCAACCGGGACAGGATGCCCGGGGAGCTGTTTTTT	CASSNRDRMPGELFF
TRBV6-6	TRBD2	TRBJ2-7	NA	14	TGTGCCAGCAACATAGCGGGGACCTCCTACGAGCAGTACTTC	CASNIAGTSYEQYF
TRBV15	NA	TRBJ2-7	NA	15	TGTGCCACCAGCAGGCAAGTGGTCCAGACGGACGAGCAGTACTTC	CATSRQVVQTDEQYF
TRBV20-1	TRBD2	TRBJ2-1	NA	13	TGCAGTGCTCTGAGGGCGGGAGGGTATGAGCAGTTCTTC	CSALRAGGYEQFF
TRBV6-2/TRBV6-3	NA	TRBJ2-7	few	13	TGTGCCAGCAGTTACTCGCCCACCCCCGAGCAGTACTTC	CASSYSPTPEQYF
TRBV12-3/TRBV12-4	TRBD1	TRBJ1-1	NA	14	TGTGCCAGCAGAAGAGGACAGGGGGGTATTGAAGCTTTCTTT	CASRRGQGGIEAFF
TRBV29-1	TRBD2	TRBJ2-4	few	15	TGCAGCGGATACTCGGGAGGAGGGCCTCAAAACATTCAGTACTTC	CSGYSGGGPQNIQYF
TRBV6-6	TRBD2	TRBJ2-1	few	15	TGTGCCAGCAGCTCAGGACTAGCGGGATCTAATGAGCAGTTCTTC	CASSSGLAGSNEQFF
TRBV7-2	TRBD2	TRBJ2-7	few	16	TGTGCCAGCAGCGTAGCCGCGGCGGGAGGCGCCTACGAGCAGTACTTC	CASSVAAAGGAYEQYF
TRBV6-5	TRBD1	TRBJ2-7	NA	14	TGTGCCAGCAGTCCCGGGACAGGGCCCTACGAGCAGTACTTC	CASSPGTGPYEQYF
TRBV19	TRBD2	TRBJ2-1	NA	15	TGTGCCAGTTTGGGCAACGTAGCGGGAGACAATGAGCAGTTCTTC	CASLGNVAGDNEQFF
TRBV2	TRBD1	TRBJ2-1	NA	15	TGTGCCAGCAGTACGAGGGACAGCCCCTACAATGAGCAGTTCTTC	CASSTRDSPYNEQFF
TRBV7-9	NA	TRBJ2-1	NA	14	TGTGCCAGCAGCTTAGATTGGATAAACAATGAGCAGTTCTTC	CASSLDWINNEQFF